Sequencing of this TCR beta chain was carried out in a study of long-term antiretroviral therapy in people with HIV. Study-wide findings and caveats: All time points showed a repertoire dominated by clones expanded before ART. Transplant-donor-level diversity was not reached after ART, though diversity increased.

Survey-level immunoSEQ v3.0 assays were run. Sequencing used immunoSEQ multiplex PCR; TCRdb keeps in-frame clones, though not all of them. The table has approximately 29,000 clones, about four fifths seen once. Of note for this clone: What it binds is unknown.

Trimming removed 0 bases from V and 1 base from J, with 13 bases in between. The CDR3 consists of 17 residues. In germline, CDR1 is MGHRA, CDR2 YSYEKL. At least two post-ART and at least one pre-ART PBMC sample were available for each donor. This chain uses TRBV4-1 with TRBJ1-5; D remains unclear. Source: unsorted PBMCs, taken 0.4 years after starting antiretroviral therapy. The receptor was derived from a young man with HIV. CDR3 protein: CASSQDGWGASNQPQHF. CDR3 DNA sequence: TGCGCCAGCAGCCAAGACGGGTGGGGTGCGAGCAATCAGCCCCAGCATTTT.